This T cell receptor beta chain was identified during a study of identical twins. MiXCR, applied by TCRdb to the 5' RACE reads, yields one record per CDR3 protein. Of 300,000 or so distinct CDR3 sequences in the sample, roughly 10% were seen once. The CDR3 contains 16 residues. The ends were cut back, 4 bases at V and 5 bases at J, with 20 bases in the middle. The sample holds many counts of this clonotype. These data also formed part of another study, on yellow fever vaccine responses in identical twins.

This TCR derives from a woman aged 18-29 years in good health. The sequenced sample was CD8+ T cells sorted from blood. The chain combines TRBV12-3 or TRBV12-4 with TRBJ2-5; the D gene could be TRBD1 or TRBD2 (5 bases each). The CDR3 region has the DNA TGTGCCAGCAGTTCCGCGAGGGGTCTTTTTAGGGAGACCCAGTACTTC. Protein sequence: CASSSARGLFRETQYF.